The T cell receptor beta chain under discussion was sequenced for a study of control samples from healthy donors and cancer patients. Data came from immunoSEQ multiplex PCR; TCRdb stores just in-frame clones and leaves some out. The table includes around 170,000 clones, nearly 90% detected once. V shed 3 bases and J shed 8 bases, with 14 bases lying between them. CDR1 is SGDLS, CDR2 YYNGEE, per germline. The CDR3 totals 13 residues. This sequence joins TRBV9 and TRBJ1-1; unclear D gene. The material sequenced was blood. The clonotype originates from a woman aged 45 to 65 in good health. The CDR3 is CASSALSLGEAFF. The CDR3 nucleotides are TGTGCCAGCAGCGCCCTATCTTTGGGGGAAGCTTTCTTT. The variable domain in full, with the rest retrieved from reference TRBV9 and TRBJ1-1, is DSGVTQTPKHLITATGQRVTLRCSPRSGDLSVYWYQQSLDQGLQFLIQYYNGEERAKGNILERFSAQQFPDLHSELNLSSLELGDSALYFCASSALSLGEAFFGQGTRLTVV.